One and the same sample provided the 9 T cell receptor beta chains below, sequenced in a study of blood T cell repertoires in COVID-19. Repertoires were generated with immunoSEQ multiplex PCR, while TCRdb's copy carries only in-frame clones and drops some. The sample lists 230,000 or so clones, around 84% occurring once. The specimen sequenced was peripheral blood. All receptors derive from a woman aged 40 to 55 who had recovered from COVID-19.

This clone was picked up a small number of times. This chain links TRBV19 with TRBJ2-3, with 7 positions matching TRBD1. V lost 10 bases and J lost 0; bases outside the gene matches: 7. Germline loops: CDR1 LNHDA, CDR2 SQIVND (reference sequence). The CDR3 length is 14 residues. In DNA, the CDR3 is TGTGCCACGGTACAGGGGTCTAGCACAGATACGCAGTATTTT. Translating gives CATVQGSSTDTQYF.

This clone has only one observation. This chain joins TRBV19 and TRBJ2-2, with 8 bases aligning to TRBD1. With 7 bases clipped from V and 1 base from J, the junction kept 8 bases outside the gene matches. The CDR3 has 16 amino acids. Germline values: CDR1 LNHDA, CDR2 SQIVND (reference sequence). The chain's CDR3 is CASTSLGQGNTGELFF. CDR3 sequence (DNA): TGTGCCAGTACCTCCCTTGGACAGGGGAACACCGGGGAGCTGTTTTTT.

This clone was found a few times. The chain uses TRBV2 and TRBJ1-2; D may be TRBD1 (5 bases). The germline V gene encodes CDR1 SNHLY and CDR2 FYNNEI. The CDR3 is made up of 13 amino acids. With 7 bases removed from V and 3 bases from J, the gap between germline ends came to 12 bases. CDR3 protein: CASTLTRDYGYTF. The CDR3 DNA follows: TGTGCCAGCACCCTGACCAGGGACTATGGCTACACCTTC.

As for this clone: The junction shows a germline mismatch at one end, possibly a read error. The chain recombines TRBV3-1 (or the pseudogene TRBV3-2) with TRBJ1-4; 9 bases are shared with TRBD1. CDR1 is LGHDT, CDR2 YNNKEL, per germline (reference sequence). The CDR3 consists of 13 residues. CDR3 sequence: CASSQPGQGKAVF. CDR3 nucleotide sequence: TGTGCCAGCAGCCAACCGGGACAGGGAAAGGCGGTTTTT.

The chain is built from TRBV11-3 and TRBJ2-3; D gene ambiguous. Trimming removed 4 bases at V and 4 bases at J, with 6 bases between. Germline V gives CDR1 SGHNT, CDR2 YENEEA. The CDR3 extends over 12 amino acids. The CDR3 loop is CASSSAADTQYF. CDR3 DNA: TGTGCCAGCAGCTCGGCGGCAGATACGCAGTATTTT.

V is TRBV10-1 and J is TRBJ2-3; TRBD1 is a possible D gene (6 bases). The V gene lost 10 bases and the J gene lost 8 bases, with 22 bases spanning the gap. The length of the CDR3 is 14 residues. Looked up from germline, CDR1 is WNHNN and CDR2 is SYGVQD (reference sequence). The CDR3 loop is CAKGGAGFSVTQYF. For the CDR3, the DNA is TGCGCCAAAGGGGGTGCAGGTTTTTCGGTTACGCAGTATTTT.

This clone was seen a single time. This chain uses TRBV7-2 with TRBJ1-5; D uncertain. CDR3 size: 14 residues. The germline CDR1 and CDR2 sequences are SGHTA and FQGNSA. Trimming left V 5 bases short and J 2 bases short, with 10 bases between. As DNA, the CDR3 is TGTGCCAGCAGCCCCGCGTCGGGCAATCAGCCCCAGCATTTT. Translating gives CASSPASGNQPQHF.

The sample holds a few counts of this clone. CDR3 bases: TGTGCCAGCAGCTTGTCAGGGGAGACGAATCAGCCCCAGCATTTT. Its translation: CASSLSGETNQPQHF. The V and J genes are TRBV7-8 and TRBJ1-5; TRBD1 is a possible D gene (6 bases). Looked up from germline, CDR1 is SGHVS and CDR2 is FQNEAQ. The CDR3 is made up of 15 amino acids. Trimming took 3 bases from V and 4 from J, leaving 13 bases between them.

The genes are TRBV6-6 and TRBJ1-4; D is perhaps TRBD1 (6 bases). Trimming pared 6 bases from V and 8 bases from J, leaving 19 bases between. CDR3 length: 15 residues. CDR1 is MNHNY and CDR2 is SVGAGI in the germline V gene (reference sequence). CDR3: CASSNGGGLGEKLFF. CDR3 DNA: TGTGCCAGCAGCAACGGGGGGGGCTTAGGGGAAAAACTGTTTTTT.